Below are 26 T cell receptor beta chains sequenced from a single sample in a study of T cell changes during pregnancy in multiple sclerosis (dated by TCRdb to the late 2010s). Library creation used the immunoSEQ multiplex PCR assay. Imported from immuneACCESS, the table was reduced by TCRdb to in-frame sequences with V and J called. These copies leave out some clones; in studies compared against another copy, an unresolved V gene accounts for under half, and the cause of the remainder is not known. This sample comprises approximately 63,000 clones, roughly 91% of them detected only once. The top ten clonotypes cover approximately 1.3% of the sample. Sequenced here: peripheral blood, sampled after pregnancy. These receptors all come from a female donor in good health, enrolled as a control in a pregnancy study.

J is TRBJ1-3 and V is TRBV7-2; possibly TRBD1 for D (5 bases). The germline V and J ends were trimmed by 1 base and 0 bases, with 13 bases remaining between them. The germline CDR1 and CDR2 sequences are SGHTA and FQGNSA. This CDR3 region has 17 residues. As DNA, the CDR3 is TGTGCCAGCAGCTTAGTGGGGGGGTTCAGCTCTGGAAACACCATATATTTT. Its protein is CASSLVGGFSSGNTIYF. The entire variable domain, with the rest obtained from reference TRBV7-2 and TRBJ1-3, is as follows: GAGVSQSPSNKVTEKGKDVELRCDPISGHTALYWYRQSLGQGLEFLIYFQGNSAPDKSGLPSDRFSAERTGGSVSTLTIQRTQQEDSAVYLCASSLVGGFSSGNTIYFGEGSWLTVV.

CDR3 region: CASTRGNTEAFF. In DNA form, the CDR3 reads TGCGCCAGCACGCGAGGGAACACTGAAGCTTTCTTT. The chain has TRBV5-1 and TRBJ1-1; D is unclear. The germline gives CDR1 SGHRS, CDR2 YFSETQ. This CDR3 is built from 12 residues. Trimming took 6 bases from V and 1 from J, leaving 7 bases between them. Supplemented by reference TRBV5-1 and TRBJ1-1, the full variable domain reads KAGVTQTPRYLIKTRGQQVTLSCSPISGHRSVSWYQQTPGQGLQFLFEYFSETQRNKGNFPGRFSGRQFSNSRSEMNVSTLELGDSALYLCASTRGNTEAFFGQGTRLTVV.

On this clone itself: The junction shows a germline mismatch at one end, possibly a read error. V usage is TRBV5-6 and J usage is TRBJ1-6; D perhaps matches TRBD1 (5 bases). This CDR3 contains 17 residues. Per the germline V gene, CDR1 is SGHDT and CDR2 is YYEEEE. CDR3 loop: CASSFASRDSFNSPLHF. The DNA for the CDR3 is TGTGCCAGCAGCTTTGCAAGTCGGGACTCCTTTAATTCACCCCTCCACTTT. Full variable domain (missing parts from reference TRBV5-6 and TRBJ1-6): DAGVTQSPTHLIKTRGQQVTLRCSPKSGHDTVSWYQQALGQGPQFIFQYYEEEERQRGNFPDRFSGHQFPNYSSELNVNALLLGDSALYLCASSFASRDSFNSPLHFGNGTRLTVT.

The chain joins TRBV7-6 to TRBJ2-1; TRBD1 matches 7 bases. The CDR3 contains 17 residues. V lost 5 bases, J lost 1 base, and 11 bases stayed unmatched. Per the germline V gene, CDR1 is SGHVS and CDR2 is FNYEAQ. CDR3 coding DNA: TGTGCCAGCAGCGACGCACCGGGACAGAGTTCCTACAATGAGCAGTTCTTC. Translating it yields CASSDAPGQSSYNEQFF.

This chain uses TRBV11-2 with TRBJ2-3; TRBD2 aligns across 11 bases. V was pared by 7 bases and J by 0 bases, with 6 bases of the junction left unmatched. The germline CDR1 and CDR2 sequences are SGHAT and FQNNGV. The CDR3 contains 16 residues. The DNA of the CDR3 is TGTGCCAGCATTCTCCGACTAGCGGGGAGCACAGATACGCAGTATTTT. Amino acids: CASILRLAGSTDTQYF.

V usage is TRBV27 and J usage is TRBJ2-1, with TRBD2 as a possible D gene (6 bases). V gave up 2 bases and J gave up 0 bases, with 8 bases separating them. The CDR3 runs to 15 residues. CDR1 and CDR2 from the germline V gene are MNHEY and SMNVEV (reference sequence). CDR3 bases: TGTGCCAGCAGTTTAGGAGGGGACTCCTACAATGAGCAGTTCTTC. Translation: CASSLGGDSYNEQFF.

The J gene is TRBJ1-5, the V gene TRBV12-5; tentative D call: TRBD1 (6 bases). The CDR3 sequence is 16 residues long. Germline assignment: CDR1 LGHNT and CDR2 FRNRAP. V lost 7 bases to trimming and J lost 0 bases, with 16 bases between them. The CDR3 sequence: CASVSIQGNSNQPQHF. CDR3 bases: TGTGCTAGTGTTTCTATTCAGGGGAATAGCAATCAGCCCCAGCATTTT.

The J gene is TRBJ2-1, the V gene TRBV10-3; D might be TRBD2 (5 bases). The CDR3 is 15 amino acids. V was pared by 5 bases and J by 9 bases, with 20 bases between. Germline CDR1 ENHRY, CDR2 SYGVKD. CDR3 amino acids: CAISPARSDGSEQFF. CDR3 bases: TGTGCCATCAGTCCGGCTAGGTCGGATGGGAGTGAGCAGTTCTTC.

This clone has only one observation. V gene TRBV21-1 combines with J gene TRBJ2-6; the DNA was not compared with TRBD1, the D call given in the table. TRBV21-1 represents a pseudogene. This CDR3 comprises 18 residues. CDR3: CASSKVSRGSSGANVLTF. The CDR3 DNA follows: TGTGCCAGCAGCAAAGTTTCCAGGGGGTCGTCTGGGGCCAACGTCCTGACTTTC.

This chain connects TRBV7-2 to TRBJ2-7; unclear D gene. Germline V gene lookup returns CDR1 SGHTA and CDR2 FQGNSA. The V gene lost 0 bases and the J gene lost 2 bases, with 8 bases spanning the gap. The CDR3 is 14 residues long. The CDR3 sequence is CASSLANLAYEQYF. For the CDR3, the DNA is TGTGCCAGCAGCTTAGCCAACCTAGCCTACGAGCAGTACTTC.

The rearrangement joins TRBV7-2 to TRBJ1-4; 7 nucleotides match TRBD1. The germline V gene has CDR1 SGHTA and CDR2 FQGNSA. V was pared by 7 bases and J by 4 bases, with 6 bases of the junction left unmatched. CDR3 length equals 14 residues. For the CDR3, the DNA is TGTGCCAGCACACAGGGGCCAAATAATGAAAAACTGTTTTTT. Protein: CASTQGPNNEKLFF.

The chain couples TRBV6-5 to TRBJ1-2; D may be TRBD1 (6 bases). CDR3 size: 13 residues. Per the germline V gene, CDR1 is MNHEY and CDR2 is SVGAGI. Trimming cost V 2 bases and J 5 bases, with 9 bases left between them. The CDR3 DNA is TGTGCCAGCAGTTACGTTGGACAGTATGGCTACACCTTC. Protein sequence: CASSYVGQYGYTF.

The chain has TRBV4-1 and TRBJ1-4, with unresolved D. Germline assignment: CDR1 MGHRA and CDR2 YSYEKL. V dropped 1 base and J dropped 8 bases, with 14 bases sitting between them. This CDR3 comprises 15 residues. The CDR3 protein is CASSQAPLGGEKLFF. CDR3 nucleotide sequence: TGCGCCAGCAGCCAAGCTCCCCTAGGAGGGGAAAAACTGTTTTTT.

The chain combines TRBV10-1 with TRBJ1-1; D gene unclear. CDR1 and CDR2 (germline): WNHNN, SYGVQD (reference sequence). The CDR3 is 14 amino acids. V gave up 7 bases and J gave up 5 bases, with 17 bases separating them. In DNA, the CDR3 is TGCGCCAGCACCCCGCGAGGAACCACAACTGAAGCTTTCTTT. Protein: CASTPRGTTTEAFF.

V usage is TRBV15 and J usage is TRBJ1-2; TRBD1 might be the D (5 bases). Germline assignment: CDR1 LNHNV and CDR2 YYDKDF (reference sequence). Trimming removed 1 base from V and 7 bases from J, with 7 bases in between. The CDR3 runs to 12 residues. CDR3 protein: CATSRVQGGYTF. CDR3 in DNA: TGTGCCACCAGCAGAGTTCAGGGTGGCTACACCTTC.

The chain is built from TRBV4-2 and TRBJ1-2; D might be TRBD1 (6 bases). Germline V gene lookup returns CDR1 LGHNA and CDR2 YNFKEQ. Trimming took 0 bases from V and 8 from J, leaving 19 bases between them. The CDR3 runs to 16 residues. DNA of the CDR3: TGTGCCAGCAGCCAAGATGGGACATCAGACGGGTGGGGCTACACCTTC. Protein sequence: CASSQDGTSDGWGYTF.

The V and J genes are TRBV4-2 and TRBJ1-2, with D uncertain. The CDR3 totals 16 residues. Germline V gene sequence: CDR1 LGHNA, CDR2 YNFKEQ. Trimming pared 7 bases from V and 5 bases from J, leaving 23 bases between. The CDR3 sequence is CASTPGEKLKSYGYTF. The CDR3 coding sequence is TGTGCCAGCACCCCCGGAGAAAAGTTAAAGTCTTATGGCTACACCTTC.

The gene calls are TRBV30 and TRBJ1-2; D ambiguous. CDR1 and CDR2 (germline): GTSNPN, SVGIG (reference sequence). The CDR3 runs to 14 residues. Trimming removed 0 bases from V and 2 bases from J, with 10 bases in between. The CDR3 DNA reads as TGTGCCTGGAGTGTATCGCGGCAGAACTATGGCTACACCTTC. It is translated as CAWSVSRQNYGYTF.

CDR3 in amino acids: CASSVGTGGEQYF. The DNA for the CDR3 is TGTGCCAGCAGCGTCGGGACAGGGGGAGAGCAGTACTTC. This sequence joins TRBV11-3 and TRBJ2-7; 11 positions agree with TRBD1. After removal of 5 bases from V and 7 bases from J, the junction contained 4 bases not matched to a gene. Germline V lookup: CDR1 SGHNT, CDR2 YENEEA. This CDR3 contains 13 residues.

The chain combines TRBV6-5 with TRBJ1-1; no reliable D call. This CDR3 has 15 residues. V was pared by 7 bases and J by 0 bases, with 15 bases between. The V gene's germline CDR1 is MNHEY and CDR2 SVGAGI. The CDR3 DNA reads TGTGCCAGCACCTCTATCAGGTACATGAACACTGAAGCTTTCTTT. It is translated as CASTSIRYMNTEAFF.

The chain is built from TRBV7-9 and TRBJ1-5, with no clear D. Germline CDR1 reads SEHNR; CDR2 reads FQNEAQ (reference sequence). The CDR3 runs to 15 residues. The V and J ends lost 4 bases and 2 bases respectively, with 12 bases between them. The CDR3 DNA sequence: TGTGCCAGCAGCTCTCCAGACATCGGCAATCAGCCCCAGCATTTT. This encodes CASSSPDIGNQPQHF. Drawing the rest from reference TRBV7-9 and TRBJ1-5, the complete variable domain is DTGVSQNPRHKITKRGQNVTFRCDPISEHNRLYWYRQTLGQGPEFLTYFQNEAQLEKSRLLSDRFSAERPKGSFSTLEIQRTEQGDSAMYLCASSSPDIGNQPQHFGDGTRLSIL.

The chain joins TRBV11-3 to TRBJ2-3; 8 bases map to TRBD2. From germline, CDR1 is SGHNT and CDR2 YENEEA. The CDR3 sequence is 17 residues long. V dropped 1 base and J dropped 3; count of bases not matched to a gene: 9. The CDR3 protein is CASSLGASGGQTDTQYF. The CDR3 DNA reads TGTGCCAGCAGCTTAGGCGCTTCGGGGGGGCAGACAGATACGCAGTATTTT.

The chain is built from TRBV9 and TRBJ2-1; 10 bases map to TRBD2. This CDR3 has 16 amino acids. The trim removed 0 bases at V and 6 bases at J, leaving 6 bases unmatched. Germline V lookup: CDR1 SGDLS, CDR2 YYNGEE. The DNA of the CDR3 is TGTGCCAGCAGCGTAGCTAGCGGGGGCCTCCCCAATGAGCAGTTCTTC. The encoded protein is CASSVASGGLPNEQFF.

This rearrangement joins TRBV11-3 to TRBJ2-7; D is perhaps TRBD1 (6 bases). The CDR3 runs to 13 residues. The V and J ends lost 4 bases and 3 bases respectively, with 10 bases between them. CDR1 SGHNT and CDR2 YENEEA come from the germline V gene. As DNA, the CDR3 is TGTGCCAGCAGCTATCAGGGGAGCTACGAGCAGTACTTC. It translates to CASSYQGSYEQYF.

The CDR3 DNA follows: TGCGCCAGCAGCCAAGCCCCTAGCGGGGGGGAAGAGACCCAGTACTTC. It specifies CASSQAPSGGEETQYF. V and J are TRBV4-1 and TRBJ2-5, with TRBD2 identical over 12 bases. V dropped 1 base and J dropped 3; count of bases not matched to a gene: 3. This CDR3 contains 16 residues. Germline CDR1 MGHRA, CDR2 YSYEKL.

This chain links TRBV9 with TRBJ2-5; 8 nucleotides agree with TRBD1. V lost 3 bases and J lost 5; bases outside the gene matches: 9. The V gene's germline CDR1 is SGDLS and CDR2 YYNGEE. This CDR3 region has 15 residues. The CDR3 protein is CASSAGQDVGETQYF. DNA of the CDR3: TGTGCCAGCAGCGCGGGACAGGACGTAGGGGAGACCCAGTACTTC.